These 3 T cell receptor beta chains originate from one sample sequenced in a study of technical replicates of blood from several donors. Repertoires were generated with immunoSEQ multiplex PCR, while TCRdb's copy carries only in-frame clones and drops some. The data contain more than 95,000 clones, 95% of them singletons. The sample consisted of T cells isolated from PBMCs. These receptors were taken from a human donor in good health.

V is TRBV7-9 and J is TRBJ2-5; 10 nucleotides agree with TRBD2. The CDR3 spans 16 residues. The germline CDR1 and CDR2 sequences are SEHNR and FQNEAQ (reference sequence). V was pared by 5 bases and J by 0 bases, with 6 bases of the junction left unmatched. The CDR3 nucleotides are TGTGCCAGCAGCCAAAATAGCGGGAGGCACCAAGAGACCCAGTACTTC. Its translation is CASSQNSGRHQETQYF.

The rearrangement joins TRBV6-1 to TRBJ2-3; D unclear. The CDR3 consists of 15 residues. From germline, CDR1 is MNHNS and CDR2 SASEGT. Trimming pared 3 bases from V and 2 bases from J, leaving 12 bases between. The CDR3 sequence is CASSDTGHYTDTQYF. The CDR3 nucleotides read TGTGCCAGCAGTGACACTGGGCATTACACAGATACGCAGTATTTT.

The J gene is TRBJ2-5, the V gene TRBV6-5; D is uncertain. The length of the CDR3 is 13 residues. The germline V gene encodes CDR1 MNHEY and CDR2 SVGAGI. Between the trimmed V and J ends, which lost 5 bases and 5 bases, there was a span of 12 bases. CDR3 DNA sequence: TGTGCCAGCAGTGCTAGGCTATCTGAGACCCAGTACTTC. Translated: CASSARLSETQYF.